This TCR beta chain was found in a study of T-cell reconstitution after alpha-beta-depleted transplantation in children. Unique molecular identifiers were incorporated into the prepared TCRbeta library. From the PCR reads, TCRdb called clonotypes with MiXCR, one entry per CDR3 protein. The table includes about 500,000 distinct CDR3 sequences, approximately 32% detected once. This CDR3 has 14 residues. The germline CDR1 and CDR2 sequences are SGHRS and YFSETQ. Trimming shortened V by 3 bases and J by 1 base, and 11 bases separated the two germline ends. The V gene is TRBV5-1, the J gene TRBJ2-7; D perhaps matches TRBD2 (6 bases). This sequence was found in a human donor who donated a stem cell graft to a child with aplastic anemia. Sequences were derived from PBMCs from the stem cell graft donor, sampled from the stem cell graft. CDR3 DNA: TGCGCCAGCAGCTCCTCGGGGGAGTCCTACGAGCAGTACTTC. This sequence encodes CASSSSGESYEQYF. Supplemented by reference TRBV5-1 and TRBJ2-7, the full variable domain reads KAGVTQTPRYLIKTRGQQVTLSCSPISGHRSVSWYQQTPGQGLQFLFEYFSETQRNKGNFPGRFSGRQFSNSRSEMNVSTLELGDSALYLCASSSSGESYEQYFGPGTRLTVT.